These 10 T cell receptor beta chains came from one sample sequenced in a study of blood T cell repertoires in COVID-19. Profiling relied on immunoSEQ multiplex PCR, and the TCRdb table lists in-frame clones only, not all of them. The profile shows about 120,000 clones, about 85% of them singletons. The sequenced sample was peripheral blood. These receptors were taken from an older man with active or convalescent COVID-19.

This clone was seen a single time. The V gene is TRBV30, the J gene TRBJ1-2; TRBD1 matches at 8 bases. The CDR3 is 14 amino acids. J was trimmed by 6 bases and V by 2 bases; bases with no gene match: 8. CDR1 is GTSNPN, CDR2 SVGIG, per germline (reference sequence). The CDR3 sequence is CAWSRPGGLDGYTF. The CDR3, as DNA: TGTGCCTGGAGTCGGCCAGGGGGCTTGGATGGCTACACCTTC.

Worth noting for this clone: Compared with germline, one end of the junction differs, possibly owing to a read error. The chain carries TRBV7-8 and TRBJ2-1; TRBD1 aligns across 12 bases. This CDR3 comprises 16 residues. Per germline, CDR1 SGHVS and CDR2 FQNEAQ. The CDR3 region is CASSNTGTGGYDEQFF. The CDR3 coding sequence is TGTGCCAGCAGCAATACCGGGACAGGGGGCTACGATGAGCAGTTCTTC. Supplemented by reference TRBV7-8 and TRBJ2-1, the full variable domain reads GAGVSQSPRYKVAKRGQDVALRCDPISGHVSLFWYQQALGQGPEFLTYFQNEAQLDKSGLPSDRFFAERPEGSVSTLKIQRTQQEDSAVYLCASSNTGTGGYDEQFFGPGTRLTVL.

This sequence joins TRBV15 and TRBJ2-1; D is possibly TRBD2 (5 bases). The CDR3 is 16 residues long. The V gene's germline CDR1 is LNHNV and CDR2 YYDKDF (reference sequence). Trimming stripped 4 bases from V and 5 bases from J, with 18 bases between. The CDR3 spells CATSISRSRRNNEQFF. The CDR3 DNA reads TGTGCCACCAGCATCTCCCGGTCTAGGAGGAACAATGAGCAGTTCTTC.

This chain connects TRBV19 to TRBJ2-1, with D possibly TRBD2 on 5 matching bases. Trimming removed 6 bases from V and 0 bases from J, with 9 bases in between. CDR3 length: 14 residues. CDR1 LNHDA and CDR2 SQIVND come from the germline V gene (reference sequence). CDR3 protein: CASRSGSSYNEQFF. The DNA for the CDR3 is TGTGCCAGTAGGTCGGGGAGCTCCTACAATGAGCAGTTCTTC.

The rearrangement links TRBV5-1 to TRBJ2-3, with a possible D match to TRBD2 (6 bases). This CDR3 is built from 16 residues. Germline V gene data show CDR1 as SGHRS and CDR2 as YFSETQ. Deletions cut 1 base from V and 4 bases from J, with 16 bases between. DNA of the CDR3: TGCGCCAGCAGCTTGAATTCGCTAGCGCCTCCAGATACGCAGTATTTT. This codes for CASSLNSLAPPDTQYF.

Points on this clone: Other nucleotide sequences in the sample specify the same CDR3. The genes are TRBV6-2 or TRBV6-3 and TRBJ2-3; 10 nucleotides agree with TRBD2. Germline CDR1 reads MNHEY; CDR2 reads SVGEGT. The junction had 1 base not matched to a gene; V was cut back by 0 bases and J by 4 bases. This CDR3 contains 15 residues. CDR3 protein: CASSYSLAGADTQYF. The CDR3 nucleotides are TGTGCCAGCAGTTACTCGCTAGCGGGGGCAGATACGCAGTATTTT.

J is TRBJ2-7 and V is TRBV4-2; TRBD2 matches at 11 bases. The germline gives CDR1 LGHNA, CDR2 YNFKEQ. This CDR3 is built from 17 residues. V gave up 1 base and J gave up 7 bases; unmatched junction bases: 12. CDR3 region: CASSQAGELAGAAEQYF. The CDR3 DNA is TGTGCCAGCAGCCAAGCGGGGGAACTAGCGGGAGCAGCTGAGCAGTACTTC.

V usage is TRBV19 and J usage is TRBJ2-2; D ambiguous. The CDR3 spans 15 residues. Germline V gene sequence: CDR1 LNHDA, CDR2 SQIVND (reference sequence). V was shortened by 5 bases and J by 3 bases, with 13 bases between the two germline ends. The CDR3 nucleotides read TGTGCCAGTAGTGGGCCATTTAGTGACACCGGGGAGCTGTTTTTT. It encodes CASSGPFSDTGELFF. The variable domain in full, with the rest retrieved from reference TRBV19 and TRBJ2-2, is DGGITQSPKYLFRKEGQNVTLSCEQNLNHDAMYWYRQDPGQGLRLIYYSQIVNDFQKGDIAEGYSVSREKKESFPLTVTSAQKNPTAFYLCASSGPFSDTGELFFGEGSRLTVL.

The rearrangement uses TRBV27 and TRBJ1-3; no clear D. This CDR3 region has 15 residues. Germline CDR1 is MNHEY and CDR2 is SMNVEV (reference sequence). Trimming left V 5 bases short and J 0 bases short, with 11 bases between. The CDR3 here is CASSPRRNSGNTIYF. CDR3 DNA sequence: TGTGCCAGCAGTCCGAGGCGGAACTCTGGAAACACCATATATTTT.

The chain links TRBV12-5 to TRBJ2-7, with 7 bases lining up with TRBD1. CDR1 and CDR2 (germline): LGHNT, FRNRAP. Unmatched junction bases numbered 13, after V lost 5 bases and J lost 3 bases. The CDR3 has 16 residues. CDR3 sequence (DNA): TGTGCTAGTGGTCCGCTTAGGGGGCCCCCTGGCTACGAGCAGTACTTC. Translation gives CASGPLRGPPGYEQYF.